The sequence of this TCR beta chain was determined in a study of blood T cell repertoires in COVID-19. The overall study: Donors in the United States, Italy and Spain gave samples during acute or convalescent COVID-19. The cDNA or gDNA used as material had been derived from T cells, B-cell-depleted T cells, or PBMCs.

Germline V gene sequence: CDR1 MDHEN, CDR2 SYDVKM. Between the trimmed V and J ends, which lost 7 bases and 0 bases, there was a span of 13 bases. The CDR3 extends over 16 amino acids. Clones were sequenced by immunoSEQ multiplex PCR, and TCRdb holds only the in-frame ones, with some missing. The sample carries 150,000 to 200,000 clones, 74% recorded once. V gene TRBV28 combines with J gene TRBJ1-6; D unresolved. The sequence derives from an elderly woman with acute or convalescent COVID-19. Sequences were obtained from peripheral blood. The chain's CDR3 is CASTLSPSSYNSPLHF. In DNA, the CDR3 is TGTGCCAGCACTCTTTCCCCCAGCTCCTATAATTCACCCCTCCACTTT.